The rows below give T cell receptor beta chains drawn from one sample of a study of control samples from healthy donors and cancer patients. Assay used: immunoSEQ multiplex PCR; TCRdb lists only in-frame clones, some missing. The repertoire holds around 130,000 clones, around nine tenths seen once, with about 12% in the top ten. The sample comprised blood. The origin of the receptors is a man aged 25 to 45 in good health. CDR3s include the opening cysteine and the closing phenylalanine or tryptophan. A D gene is named only where the DNA matches it firmly. Not all rows give a size; the values are once, few, many and, for expanded clones, a class.

TGTGCCAGCAGCTTGGAAAGGAGGGGCTACACCTTC | CASSLERRGYTF | TRBJ1-2 | - | - | 12 | TRBV5-8
TGCGCCAGCAGCTTAGGGTGGTCAGATACGCAGTATTTT | CASSLGWSDTQYF | TRBJ2-3 | - | - | 13 | TRBV5-1
TGTGCCAGCAGCCGACGTTTTAGCAATCAGCCCCAGCATTTT | CASSRRFSNQPQHF | TRBJ1-5 | - | - | 14 | TRBV3-1/TRBV3-2
TGTGCCAGCAGCTTAACAAGCAGCGACGAGCAGTACTTC | CASSLTSSDEQYF | TRBJ2-7 | - | - | 13 | TRBV7-3
TGTGCCAGCAGTGCATCAGGGGAGGGTGGCTACACCTTC | CASSASGEGGYTF | TRBJ1-2 | - | - | 13 | TRBV27
TGTGCCATCATGGCGGGTTGGGGCAATGAGCAGTTCTTC | CAIMAGWGNEQFF | TRBJ2-1 | - | - | 13 | TRBV10-3
TGTGCCTGGAGTATGCTCTATGGCTACACCTTC | CAWSMLYGYTF | TRBJ1-2 | - | - | 11 | TRBV30
TGTGCCATCAGTGAGGAAGTAGGCTACACCTTC | CAISEEVGYTF | TRBJ1-2 | - | - | 11 | TRBV10-3
TGTGCTAGTGGTTACCAGGGGGGTCGAACTTTCTTT | CASGYQGGRTFF | TRBJ1-1 | TRBD1 | - | 12 | TRBV12-5
TGTGCCATCAGTGGGACAGGGAGAATGAACACTGAAGCTTTCTTT | CAISGTGRMNTEAFF | TRBJ1-1 | TRBD1 | - | 15 | TRBV10-3
TGTGCCACCAGTGACCCCGGGACATTTGGAGGCGAGCAGTTCTTC | CATSDPGTFGGEQFF | TRBJ2-1 | - | - | 15 | TRBV24-1
TGTGCCAGCAGTTTAGACCGTTATGGCTACACCTTC | CASSLDRYGYTF | TRBJ1-2 | - | once | 12 | TRBV28
TGTGCCATCAGGGGACAGGAGGGCTACAATGAGCAGTTCTTC | CAIRGQEGYNEQFF | TRBJ2-1 | TRBD1 | - | 14 | TRBV10-3
TGCGCCAGCAGCCAACAAGAGACCCAGTACTTC | CASSQQETQYF | TRBJ2-5 | - | - | 11 | TRBV4-1
TGTGCCAGCAGCCAAGCATGGACAGGCACCTACGAGCAGTACTTC | CASSQAWTGTYEQYF | TRBJ2-7 | TRBD1 | - | 15 | TRBV14
TGCGCCAGTACCCGGGGCTCTGGCACAGATACGCAGTATTTT | CASTRGSGTDTQYF | TRBJ2-3 | - | - | 14 | TRBV5-1
TGTGCCAGCAGTCCCGGGACAGGTATGGGTTCTGATACAGATACGCAGTATTTT | CASSPGTGMGSDTDTQYF | TRBJ2-3 | TRBD1 | - | 18 | TRBV27
TGTGCCTGGAGTGTACGAGGTTCGGCTGGAAACACCATATATTTT | CAWSVRGSAGNTIYF | TRBJ1-3 | - | - | 15 | TRBV30
TGCGCCAGCAGCTTCAAAGGGGGCAATGGGCAGCCCCAGCATTTT | CASSFKGGNGQPQHF | TRBJ1-5 | TRBD1 | - | 15 | TRBV5-1
TGTGCCAGCAGACAACAGGGGAATTTGGGCGAGCAGTACTTC | CASRQQGNLGEQYF | TRBJ2-7 | TRBD1 | - | 14 | TRBV2